This is a list of T cell receptor beta chains from one sample in a study of cytomegalovirus exposure and HLA in healthy donors. Clones were read by immunoSEQ multiplex PCR, and TCRdb kept only the in-frame ones, dropping some. The repertoire consists of some 110,000 clones, with 75% occurring once and the leading ten covering approximately 1.3%. Source material: PBMCs. These receptors came from a man in his forties in good health and CMV-seronegative. The CDR3 runs from the conserved cysteine through the conserved F or W. D genes are given only for firm matches. Rows may omit the clone size; those that give it use once, few, many or a size class.

CDR3aa	CDR3nt	abundance	d_gene	v_gene	j_gene
CASSYLGDSGTDTQYF	TGTGCCAGCAGCTATCTGGGGGACAGCGGCACAGATACGCAGTATTTT	NA	TRBD1	TRBV6-6	TRBJ2-3
CASSVGPGAGNTIYF	TGTGCCAGCAGCGTAGGGCCAGGGGCTGGAAACACCATATATTTT	NA	NA	TRBV9	TRBJ1-3
CASSLGGVPGYGYTF	TGTGCCAGCAGCTTAGGTGGAGTACCGGGTTACGGCTACACCTTC	NA	NA	TRBV7-9	TRBJ1-2
CASSSGLAGADTQYF	TGTGCCAGCAGTTCGGGACTAGCGGGAGCGGATACGCAGTATTTT	few	TRBD2	TRBV28	TRBJ2-3
CASSQEPLATAGNTQYF	TGCGCCAGCAGCCAAGAGCCACTTGCAACAGCGGGAAATACGCAGTATTTT	NA	TRBD2	TRBV4-1	TRBJ2-3
CASSYTQDRAPYGYTF	TGTGCCAGCAGTTACACCCAGGACAGGGCTCCCTATGGCTACACCTTC	NA	TRBD1	TRBV6-5	TRBJ1-2
CASSLGGGTQYF	TGTGCCAGCAGCTTAGGTGGGGGGACGCAGTATTTT	NA	NA	TRBV7-2	TRBJ2-3
CASIHIGKGGDNEQFF	TGTGCCAGTATTCATATCGGAAAGGGGGGGGACAATGAGCAGTTCTTC	NA	NA	TRBV19	TRBJ2-1
CASSYRLVRGEVDEADTQYF	TGCGCCAGCAGCTACAGACTAGTGCGGGGAGAGGTGGATGAGGCAGATACGCAGTATTTT	NA	NA	TRBV4-3	TRBJ2-3
CASTTRAPGSNEQYF	TGTGCCAGCACCACACGGGCCCCAGGGTCCAACGAGCAGTACTTC	NA	NA	TRBV6-5	TRBJ2-7
CSAVSAEAFF	TGCAGTGCTGTGAGCGCTGAAGCTTTCTTT	NA	NA	TRBV20-1	TRBJ1-1
CATSRSQGEVYGYTF	TGTGCCACCAGCAGATCTCAGGGGGAGGTCTATGGCTACACCTTC	NA	TRBD1	TRBV15	TRBJ1-2
CSVEGEGGGYTF	TGCAGCGTTGAAGGGGAGGGGGGAGGCTACACCTTC	NA	NA	TRBV29-1	TRBJ1-2
CASSLPDMNTEAFF	TGTGCCAGCAGCCTACCGGACATGAACACTGAAGCTTTCTTT	NA	NA	TRBV7-9	TRBJ1-1
CASSRWGQSGNEQFF	TGTGCCAGCAGTCGGTGGGGACAGTCGGGGAATGAGCAGTTCTTC	NA	TRBD1	TRBV6-6	TRBJ2-1
CASSVAGSTNEKLFF	TGTGCCAGTAGTGTGGCAGGATCAACTAATGAAAAACTGTTTTTT	NA	NA	TRBV19	TRBJ1-4
CASSQPGLARNKGGTDTQYF	TGCGCCAGCAGCCAACCGGGACTAGCGAGGAACAAAGGGGGCACAGATACGCAGTATTTT	NA	TRBD2	TRBV4-1	TRBJ2-3
CASSSGIGAYNEQFF	TGTGCCAGCAGTTCGGGAATTGGCGCCTACAATGAGCAGTTCTTC	NA	NA	TRBV28	TRBJ2-1
CASSPPGTAGKEAFF	TGTGCCAGCTCACCCCCAGGGACAGCAGGGAAAGAAGCTTTCTTT	NA	TRBD1	TRBV18	TRBJ1-1
CASSQGSTSGGSYNEQFF	TGTGCCAGCAGCCAGGGGAGCACTAGCGGGGGATCCTACAATGAGCAGTTCTTC	NA	TRBD2	TRBV7-3	TRBJ2-1
CASSLARDRGQEQYF	TGTGCCAGCAGCTTAGCCCGGGACAGGGGGCAAGAGCAGTACTTC	NA	TRBD1	TRBV7-8	TRBJ2-7
CASSQRPWSSGEGTDTQYF	TGTGCCAGCAGCCAACGTCCCTGGTCTAGCGGAGAGGGGACAGATACGCAGTATTTT	NA	TRBD2	TRBV4-2	TRBJ2-3
CASSLEGQLSYEQYF	TGTGCCAGCAGCTTGGAGGGACAGCTCTCCTACGAGCAGTACTTC	NA	TRBD1	TRBV5-6	TRBJ2-7
CASSQDRAAQGPYEQYF	TGCGCCAGCAGCCAAGATCGGGCCGCACAGGGGCCCTACGAGCAGTACTTC	NA	TRBD1	TRBV4-3	TRBJ2-7
CASSQEGRGTYEQYF	TGTGCCAGCAGCCAAGAAGGGCGGGGGACGTACGAGCAGTACTTC	NA	TRBD2	TRBV14	TRBJ2-7
CASSTSGIAPYEQYF	TGTGCCAGTTCCACTAGCGGGATTGCACCCTACGAGCAGTACTTC	few	TRBD2	TRBV28	TRBJ2-7
CASSQEVEQRGNQPQHF	TGCGCCAGCAGCCAAGAAGTCGAACAGCGGGGCAATCAGCCCCAGCATTTT	NA	NA	TRBV4-3	TRBJ1-5
CASGREGGSPLHF	TGTGCCAGCGGGCGGGAGGGCGGATCACCCCTCCACTTT	NA	NA	TRBV2	TRBJ1-6
CASSLAVLAGAGGELFF	TGCGCCAGCAGCTTGGCCGTTCTAGCGGGGGCGGGCGGGGAGCTGTTTTTT	few	TRBD2	TRBV5-1	TRBJ2-2
CASSLDSQTGGETQYF	TGTGCCAGCAGCTTAGACTCCCAGACAGGGGGAGAGACCCAGTACTTC	NA	TRBD1	TRBV7-9	TRBJ2-5
CSGRTGSSYEQYF	TGCAGCGGTCGGACAGGGTCTTCCTACGAGCAGTACTTC	NA	TRBD1	TRBV29-1	TRBJ2-7